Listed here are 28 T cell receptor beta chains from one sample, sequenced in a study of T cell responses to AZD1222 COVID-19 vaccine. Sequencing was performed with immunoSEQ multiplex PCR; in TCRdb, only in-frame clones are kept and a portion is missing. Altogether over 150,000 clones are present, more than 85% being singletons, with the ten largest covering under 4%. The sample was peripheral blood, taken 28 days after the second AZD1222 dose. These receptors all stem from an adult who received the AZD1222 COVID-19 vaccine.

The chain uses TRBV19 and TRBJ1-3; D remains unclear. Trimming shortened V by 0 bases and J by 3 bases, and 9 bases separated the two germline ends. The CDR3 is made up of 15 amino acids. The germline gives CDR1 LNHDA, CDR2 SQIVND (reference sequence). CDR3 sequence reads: CASSIEKGYGNTIYF. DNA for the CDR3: TGTGCCAGTAGTATAGAAAAGGGTTATGGAAACACCATATATTTT.

CDR3 amino acids: CASSLEAREQYF. The CDR3 coding sequence is TGTGCCAGCAGCTTGGAGGCACGAGAGCAGTACTTC. The rearrangement links TRBV5-4 to TRBJ2-7; D not certain. The CDR3 length is 12 residues. Germline lookup yields CDR1 SGHNT and CDR2 YYREEE (reference sequence). V gave up 0 bases and J gave up 7 bases, with 8 bases separating them.

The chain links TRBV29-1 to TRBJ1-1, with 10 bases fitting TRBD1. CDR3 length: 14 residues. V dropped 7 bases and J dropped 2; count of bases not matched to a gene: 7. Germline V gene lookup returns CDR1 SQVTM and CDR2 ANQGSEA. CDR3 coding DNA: TGCAGCGCGGTGGGACAGGGGCACAACACTGAAGCTTTCTTT. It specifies CSAVGQGHNTEAFF.

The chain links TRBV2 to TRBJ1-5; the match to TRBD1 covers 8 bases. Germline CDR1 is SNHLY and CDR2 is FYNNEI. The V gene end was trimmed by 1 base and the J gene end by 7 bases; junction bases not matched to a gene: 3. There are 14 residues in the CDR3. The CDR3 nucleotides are TGTGCCAGCAGTGAAGGACAGGGGATACAGCCCCAGCATTTT. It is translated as CASSEGQGIQPQHF.

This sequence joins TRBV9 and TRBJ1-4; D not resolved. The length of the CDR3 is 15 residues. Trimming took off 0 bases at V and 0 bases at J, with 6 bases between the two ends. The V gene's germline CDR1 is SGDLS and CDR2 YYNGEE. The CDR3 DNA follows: TGTGCCAGCAGCGTAGGGGGTACAACTAATGAAAAACTGTTTTTT. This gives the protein CASSVGGTTNEKLFF.

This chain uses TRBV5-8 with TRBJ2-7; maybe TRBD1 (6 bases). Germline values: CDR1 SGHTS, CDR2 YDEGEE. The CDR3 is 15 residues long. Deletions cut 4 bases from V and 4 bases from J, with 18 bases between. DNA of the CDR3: TGTGCCAGCAGCCCTGGACAGAGATTGCAATACGAGCAGTACTTC. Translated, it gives CASSPGQRLQYEQYF.

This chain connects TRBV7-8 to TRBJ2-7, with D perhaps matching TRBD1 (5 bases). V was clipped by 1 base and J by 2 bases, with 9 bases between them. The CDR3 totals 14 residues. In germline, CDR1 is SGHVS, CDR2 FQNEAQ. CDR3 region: CASSLGGRTYEQYF. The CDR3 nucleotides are TGTGCCAGCAGCTTAGGGGGCAGGACCTACGAGCAGTACTTC.

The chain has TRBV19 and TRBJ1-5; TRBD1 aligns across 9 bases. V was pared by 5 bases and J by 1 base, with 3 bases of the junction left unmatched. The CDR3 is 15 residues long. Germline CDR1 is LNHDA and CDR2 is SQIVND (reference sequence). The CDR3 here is CASSPDRGSNQPQHF. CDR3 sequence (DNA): TGTGCCAGTAGTCCCGACAGGGGGAGCAATCAGCCCCAGCATTTT.

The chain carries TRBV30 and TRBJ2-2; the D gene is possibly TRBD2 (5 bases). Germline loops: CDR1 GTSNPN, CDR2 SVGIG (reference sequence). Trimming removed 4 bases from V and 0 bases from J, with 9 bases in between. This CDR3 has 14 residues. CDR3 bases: TGTGCCTGGATACGAGGGCCGAACACCGGGGAGCTGTTTTTT. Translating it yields CAWIRGPNTGELFF.

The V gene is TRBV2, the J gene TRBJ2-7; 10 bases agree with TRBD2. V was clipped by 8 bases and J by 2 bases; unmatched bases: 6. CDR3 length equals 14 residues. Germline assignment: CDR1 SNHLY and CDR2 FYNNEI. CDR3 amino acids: CASLPLAGAYEQYF. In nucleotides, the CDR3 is TGTGCCAGCCTACCTCTAGCGGGAGCCTACGAGCAGTACTTC.

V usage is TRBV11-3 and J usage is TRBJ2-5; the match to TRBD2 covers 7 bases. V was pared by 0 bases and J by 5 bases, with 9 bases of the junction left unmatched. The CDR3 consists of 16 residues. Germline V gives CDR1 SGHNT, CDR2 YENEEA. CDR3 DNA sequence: TGTGCCAGCAGCTTAGATCGACTAGCCCATAAGGAGACCCAGTACTTC. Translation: CASSLDRLAHKETQYF.

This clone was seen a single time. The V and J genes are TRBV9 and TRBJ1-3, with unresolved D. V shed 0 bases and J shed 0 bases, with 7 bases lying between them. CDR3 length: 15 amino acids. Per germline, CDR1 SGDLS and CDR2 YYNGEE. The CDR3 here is CASSVGVNSGNTIYF. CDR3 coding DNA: TGTGCCAGCAGCGTAGGGGTGAACTCTGGAAACACCATATATTTT.

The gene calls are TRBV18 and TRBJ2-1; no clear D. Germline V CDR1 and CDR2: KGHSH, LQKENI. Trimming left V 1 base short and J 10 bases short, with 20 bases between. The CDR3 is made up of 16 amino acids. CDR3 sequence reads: CASSPQYETPHGEQFF. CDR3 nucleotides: TGTGCCAGCTCACCACAGTACGAGACTCCCCACGGGGAGCAGTTCTTC.

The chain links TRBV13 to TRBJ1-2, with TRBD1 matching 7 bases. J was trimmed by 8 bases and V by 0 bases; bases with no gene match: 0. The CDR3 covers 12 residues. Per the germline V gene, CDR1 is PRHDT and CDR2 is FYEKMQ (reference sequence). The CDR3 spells CASSLGGGGYTF. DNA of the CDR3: TGTGCCAGCAGCTTAGGAGGGGGCGGCTACACCTTC.

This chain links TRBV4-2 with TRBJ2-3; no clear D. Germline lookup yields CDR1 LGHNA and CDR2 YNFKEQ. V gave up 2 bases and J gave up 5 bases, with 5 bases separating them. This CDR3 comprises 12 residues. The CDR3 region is CASSQSGDTQYF. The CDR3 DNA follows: TGTGCCAGCAGCCAATCTGGAGATACGCAGTATTTT.

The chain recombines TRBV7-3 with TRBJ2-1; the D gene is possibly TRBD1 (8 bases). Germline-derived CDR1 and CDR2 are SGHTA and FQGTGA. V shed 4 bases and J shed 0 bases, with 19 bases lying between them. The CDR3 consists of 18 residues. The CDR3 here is CASSSRGLAASSYNEQFF. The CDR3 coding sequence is TGTGCCAGCAGCTCCAGGGGGCTAGCGGCCAGCTCCTACAATGAGCAGTTCTTC.

CDR3 sequence (DNA): TGTGCCATCAGTGAGAGGTGGGCAGTTAATAGCAATCAGCCCCAGCATTTT. It specifies CAISERWAVNSNQPQHF. V and J are TRBV10-3 and TRBJ1-5; D remains ambiguous. Germline V CDR1 and CDR2: ENHRY, SYGVKD. The CDR3 covers 17 residues. V dropped 2 bases and J dropped 0 bases, with 14 bases sitting between them.

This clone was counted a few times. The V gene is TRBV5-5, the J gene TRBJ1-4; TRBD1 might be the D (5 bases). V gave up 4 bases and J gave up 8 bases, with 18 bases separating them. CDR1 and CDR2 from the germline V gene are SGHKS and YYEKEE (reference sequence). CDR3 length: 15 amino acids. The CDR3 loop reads CASSPMGQVREKLFF. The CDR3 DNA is TGTGCCAGCAGCCCCATGGGGCAGGTGAGGGAAAAACTGTTTTTT.

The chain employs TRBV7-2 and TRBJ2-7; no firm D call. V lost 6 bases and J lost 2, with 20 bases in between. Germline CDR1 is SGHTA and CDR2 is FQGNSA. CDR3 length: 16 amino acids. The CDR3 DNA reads TGTGCCAGCAGTAGAACCGGAAGCCCCCGGACCTACGAGCAGTACTTC. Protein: CASSRTGSPRTYEQYF.

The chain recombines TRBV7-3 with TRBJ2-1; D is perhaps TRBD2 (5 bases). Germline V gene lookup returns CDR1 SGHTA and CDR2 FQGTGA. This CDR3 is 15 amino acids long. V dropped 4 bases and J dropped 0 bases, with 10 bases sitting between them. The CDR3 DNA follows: TGTGCCAGCAGCTCTGTAGCGAGCTCCTACAATGAGCAGTTCTTC. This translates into CASSSVASSYNEQFF.

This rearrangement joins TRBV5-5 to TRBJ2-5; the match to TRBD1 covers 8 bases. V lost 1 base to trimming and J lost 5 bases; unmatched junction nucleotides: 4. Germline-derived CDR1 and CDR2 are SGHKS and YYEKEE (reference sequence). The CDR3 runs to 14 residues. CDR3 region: CASSLQTGVETQYF. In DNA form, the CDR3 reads TGTGCCAGCAGCTTGCAGACAGGGGTCGAGACCCAGTACTTC.

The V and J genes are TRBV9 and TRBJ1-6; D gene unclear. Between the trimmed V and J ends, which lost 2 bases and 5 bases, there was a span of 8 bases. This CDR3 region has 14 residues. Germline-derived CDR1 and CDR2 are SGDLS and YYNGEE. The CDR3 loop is CASSVSQNNSPLHF. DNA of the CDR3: TGTGCCAGCAGCGTTAGTCAGAATAATTCACCCCTCCACTTT.

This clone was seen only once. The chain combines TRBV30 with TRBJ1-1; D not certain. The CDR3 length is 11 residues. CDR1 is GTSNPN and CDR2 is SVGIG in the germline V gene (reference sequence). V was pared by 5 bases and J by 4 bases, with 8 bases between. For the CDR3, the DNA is TGTGCCTGGGAGCCGGGCACTGAAGCTTTCTTT. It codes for CAWEPGTEAFF.

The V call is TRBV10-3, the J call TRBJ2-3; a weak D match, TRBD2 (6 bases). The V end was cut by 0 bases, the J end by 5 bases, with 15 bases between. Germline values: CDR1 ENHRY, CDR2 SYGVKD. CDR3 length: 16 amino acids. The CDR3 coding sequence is TGTGCCATCAGTGAGTCTCTAGCAGTGGGGGGAGATACGCAGTATTTT. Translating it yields CAISESLAVGGDTQYF.

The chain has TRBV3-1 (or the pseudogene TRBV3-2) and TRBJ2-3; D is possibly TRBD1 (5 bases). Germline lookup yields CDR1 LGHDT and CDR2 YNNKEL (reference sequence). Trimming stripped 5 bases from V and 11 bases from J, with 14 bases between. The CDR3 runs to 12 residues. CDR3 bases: TGTGCCAGCAGCAGCAGGGCCCTACGGCAGTATTTT. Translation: CASSSRALRQYF.

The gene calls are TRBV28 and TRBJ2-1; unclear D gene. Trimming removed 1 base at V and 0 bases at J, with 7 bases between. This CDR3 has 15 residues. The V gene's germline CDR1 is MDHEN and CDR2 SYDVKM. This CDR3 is CASSLYTGSYNEQFF. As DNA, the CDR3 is TGTGCCAGCAGTTTATACACGGGCTCCTACAATGAGCAGTTCTTC.

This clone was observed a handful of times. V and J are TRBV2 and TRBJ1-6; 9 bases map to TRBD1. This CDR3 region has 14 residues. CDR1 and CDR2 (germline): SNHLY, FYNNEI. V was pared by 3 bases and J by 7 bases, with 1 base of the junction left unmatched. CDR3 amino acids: CASSDGQGNSPLHF. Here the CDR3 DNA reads TGTGCCAGCAGTGACGGACAGGGGAATTCACCCCTCCACTTT.

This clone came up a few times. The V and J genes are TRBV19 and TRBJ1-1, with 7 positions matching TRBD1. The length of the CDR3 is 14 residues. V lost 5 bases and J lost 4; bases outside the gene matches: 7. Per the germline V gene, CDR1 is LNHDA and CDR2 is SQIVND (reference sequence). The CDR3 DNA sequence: TGTGCCAGTAGTCATCGACAGGGCGGCACTGAAGCTTTCTTT. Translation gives CASSHRQGGTEAFF.